Below, one T cell receptor (beta chain) is given with its context. Using RNA template, CDR3s of TCR alpha and beta were amplified with iRepertoire arm-PCR. Using its own MiXCR run on the multiplex PCR reads, TCRdb lists one record per CDR3 protein. The profile covers approximately 120,000 distinct CDR3 sequences, with approximately 25% appearing a single time and about 16% taken by the ten largest. This entry comes from a study of glioma-infiltrating T cells. The V end lost 0 bases, the J end lost 7 bases, and 7 bases lay between the germline ends. The CDR3 consists of 12 residues. The germline CDR1 and CDR2 sequences are GTSNPN and SVGIG (reference sequence).

Input material: glioma tissue, nonneoplastic brain tissue, or PBMCs (not recorded which). The gene calls are TRBV30 and TRBJ2-4; a possible D gene is TRBD1 (5 bases). This receptor was taken from a human donor with low-grade glioma or glioblastoma, undergoing nonglioma brain surgery, or in good health (not recorded which). CDR3 in DNA: TGTGCCTGGAGTGTTAAGGGGAACATTCAGTACTTC. Encoded protein: CAWSVKGNIQYF.